The next 23 T cell receptor beta chains were all read from a single sample in a study of blood T cell repertoires in COVID-19. The protocol was immunoSEQ multiplex PCR, while the TCRdb copy is restricted to in-frame clones and leaves out a portion. The profile shows around 330,000 clones, roughly 87% of them singletons. The material sequenced was PBMCs or T cells enriched from blood (not recorded which). These receptors were obtained from a woman aged 18 to 35 who had recovered from COVID-19.

V and J are TRBV18 and TRBJ2-1, with 10 positions matching TRBD1. This CDR3 is 17 amino acids long. V was pared by 3 bases and J by 9 bases, with 14 bases of the junction left unmatched. Germline V gene sequence: CDR1 KGHSH, CDR2 LQKENI. CDR3 loop: CASSPRLVRGQGIEQFF. CDR3 DNA sequence: TGTGCCAGCTCACCCCGTCTAGTTCGGGGACAGGGGATTGAGCAGTTCTTC.

This chain joins TRBV4-1 and TRBJ1-2, with TRBD1 matching over 8 bases. The CDR3 is 17 amino acids. V was pared by 3 bases and J by 0 bases, with 9 bases of the junction left unmatched. Looked up from germline, CDR1 is MGHRA and CDR2 is YSYEKL. The CDR3 DNA sequence: TGCGCCAGCAGCCACCTCCGGACAGGGCGGTCTAACTATGGCTACACCTTC. It specifies CASSHLRTGRSNYGYTF.

This clone was recorded only once. This chain links TRBV11-2 with TRBJ1-1; possible D gene TRBD1, 6 bases. The ends were cut back, 5 bases at V and 4 bases at J, with 20 bases in the middle. Germline values: CDR1 SGHAT, CDR2 FQNNGV. The CDR3 contains 16 residues. The CDR3 bases are TGTGCCAGCAGCGTCACCGCAGGGGCCCCGGGCACTGAAGCTTTCTTT. The encoded protein is CASSVTAGAPGTEAFF.

The chain carries TRBV4-3 and TRBJ2-7; 8 bases are a match to TRBD1. CDR1 is LGHNA and CDR2 is YSLEER in the germline V gene. The trim removed 1 base at V and 1 base at J, leaving 6 bases unmatched. The CDR3 is 16 amino acids. The CDR3 region has the DNA TGCGCCAGCAGCCAAGTGGGTGACAGGGGATCCTACGAGCAGTACTTC. Residues: CASSQVGDRGSYEQYF.

The V call is TRBV28, the J call TRBJ1-2; D call uncertain. V dropped 4 bases and J dropped 8 bases, with 14 bases sitting between them. Germline V gene sequence: CDR1 MDHEN, CDR2 SYDVKM. The CDR3 sequence is 13 residues long. The CDR3 loop reads CASSSMEAGGYTF. CDR3 bases: TGTGCCAGCAGTTCCATGGAGGCGGGAGGCTACACCTTC.

This clone was seen at least ten times. This chain joins TRBV7-2 and TRBJ1-3; TRBD1 agrees at 7 bases. CDR1 is SGHTA, CDR2 FQGNSA, per germline. V trimming: 5 bases; J trimming: 4 bases; junction bases outside the gene matches: 5. The CDR3 loop spans 14 amino acids. As DNA, the CDR3 is TGTGCCAGCAGCAAGACAGGGTCCGGAAACACCATATATTTT. It specifies CASSKTGSGNTIYF.

This rearrangement joins TRBV6-1 to TRBJ1-6; D unresolved. CDR1 and CDR2 (germline): MNHNS, SASEGT. The V end was cut by 1 base, the J end by 0 bases, with 7 bases between. CDR3 length: 16 amino acids. The CDR3 here is CASSEVSLSYNSPLHF. DNA of the CDR3: TGTGCCAGCAGTGAAGTTAGCCTCTCCTATAATTCACCCCTCCACTTT.

This clone was observed once. The rearrangement joins TRBV21-1 to TRBJ2-1; the D call in the table, TRBD1, was not verified against the DNA. TRBV21-1 is described as a pseudogene. CDR3 size: 14 residues. The CDR3: CASRLQGGDNEQFF. CDR3 nucleotide sequence: TGTGCCAGCAGACTACAGGGGGGGGACAATGAGCAGTTCTTC.

The rearrangement links TRBV6-2 or TRBV6-3 to TRBJ1-5, with 9 bases aligning to TRBD1. CDR3 size: 17 residues. V dropped 2 bases and J dropped 3; count of bases not matched to a gene: 8. Germline V lookup: CDR1 MNHEY, CDR2 SVGEGT. For the CDR3, the DNA is TGTGCCAGCAGTTACCACGGGACAGGGTTGTACAATCAGCCCCAGCATTTT. This encodes CASSYHGTGLYNQPQHF.

The chain has TRBV7-6 and TRBJ2-5, with 12 bases identical to TRBD2. V lost 1 base, J lost 2 bases, and 17 bases stayed unmatched. The germline V gene has CDR1 SGHVS and CDR2 FNYEAQ. This CDR3 has 21 amino acids. CDR3 region: CASSLEPSSGGGPIFQETQYF. Written as DNA, the CDR3 is TGTGCCAGCAGCTTAGAACCCTCTAGCGGGGGGGGCCCAATTTTTCAAGAGACCCAGTACTTC.

The V and J genes are TRBV19 and TRBJ1-2; D gene uncertain. The V end lost 1 base, the J end lost 1 base, and 10 bases lay between the germline ends. The CDR3 consists of 15 residues. Germline CDR1 LNHDA, CDR2 SQIVND (reference sequence). For the CDR3, the DNA is TGTGCCAGTAGTATAGCCGGTTCGGGTAACTATGGCTACACCTTC. Protein: CASSIAGSGNYGYTF. Supplemented by reference TRBV19 and TRBJ1-2, the full variable domain reads DGGITQSPKYLFRKEGQNVTLSCEQNLNHDAMYWYRQDPGQGLRLIYYSQIVNDFQKGDIAEGYSVSREKKESFPLTVTSAQKNPTAFYLCASSIAGSGNYGYTFGSGTRLTVV.

This clone was picked up one time. The rearrangement links TRBV19 to TRBJ2-3, with D maybe TRBD2 (6 bases). Per germline, CDR1 LNHDA and CDR2 SQIVND (reference sequence). Between the trimmed V and J ends, which lost 1 base and 2 bases, there was a span of 10 bases. The CDR3 covers 15 residues. In DNA form, the CDR3 reads TGTGCCAGTAGTATAGTTGCGGGAACCACAGATACGCAGTATTTT. It yields the protein CASSIVAGTTDTQYF.

The chain links TRBV10-2 to TRBJ2-1; TRBD1 matches at 7 bases. This CDR3 region has 13 residues. Unmatched junction bases numbered 5, after V lost 8 bases and J lost 4 bases. Germline lookup yields CDR1 WSHSY and CDR2 SAAADI. CDR3 residues: CASEGQNYNEQFF. The CDR3 coding sequence is TGCGCCAGCGAGGGACAGAATTACAATGAGCAGTTCTTC.

The V gene is TRBV2, the J gene TRBJ1-2; 9 bases match TRBD1. The trim removed 6 bases at V and 0 bases at J, leaving 5 bases unmatched. The CDR3 length is 15 residues. CDR1 is SNHLY, CDR2 FYNNEI, per germline. In nucleotides, the CDR3 is TGTGCCAGCAGGTCCGGGACAGGGCCTAACTATGGCTACACCTTC. It codes for CASRSGTGPNYGYTF.

The chain has TRBV19 and TRBJ1-1; weak D call: TRBD1 (6 bases). CDR1 is LNHDA and CDR2 is SQIVND in the germline V gene (reference sequence). The CDR3 extends over 15 amino acids. V was shortened by 3 bases and J by 0 bases, with 11 bases between the two germline ends. The CDR3 region has the DNA TGTGCCAGTAGTATCCCGGGACAAATGAACACTGAAGCTTTCTTT. Residues: CASSIPGQMNTEAFF.

The chain employs TRBV7-6 and TRBJ2-2, with TRBD2 matching over 10 bases. Germline V CDR1 and CDR2: SGHVS, FNYEAQ. After removal of 1 base from V and 5 bases from J, the junction contained 7 bases not matched to a gene. The CDR3 runs to 17 residues. Here the CDR3 DNA reads TGTGCCAGCAGCTTAGTAGCTAGCGGGAGTTTTACCGGGGAGCTGTTTTTT. Its translation: CASSLVASGSFTGELFF.

The sample holds a few counts of this clone. The rearrangement joins TRBV18 to TRBJ1-4; TRBD1 agrees at 9 bases. The CDR3 has 15 residues. Germline lookup yields CDR1 KGHSH and CDR2 LQKENI. J gave up 7 bases and V 0 bases, and 3 bases lay outside the gene matches. The CDR3 loop reads CASSPPGQGTEKLFF. The CDR3 DNA follows: TGTGCCAGCTCACCACCGGGACAGGGTACTGAAAAACTGTTTTTT.

The chain is built from TRBV15 and TRBJ2-1; 7 positions match TRBD2. Germline V gene sequence: CDR1 LNHNV, CDR2 YYDKDF (reference sequence). V shed 1 base and J 5 bases; nucleotides not matched to a gene: 2. This CDR3 is built from 14 residues. The CDR3: CATSRAGTNNEQFF. The CDR3 region has the DNA TGTGCCACCAGCAGAGCCGGGACTAACAATGAGCAGTTCTTC.

This rearrangement joins TRBV4-3 to TRBJ2-7, with 9 bases aligning to TRBD1. The length of the CDR3 is 14 residues. V lost 3 bases, J lost 2 bases, and 2 bases stayed unmatched. The germline V gene has CDR1 LGHNA and CDR2 YSLEER. CDR3 DNA sequence: TGCGCCAGCAGCCAGCGACAGGGGGCCTACGAGCAGTACTTC. This sequence encodes CASSQRQGAYEQYF.

This chain connects TRBV11-3 to TRBJ2-1; tentative D call: TRBD1 (6 bases). The CDR3 spans 12 residues. V was pared by 2 bases and J by 8 bases, with 7 bases between. Germline lookup yields CDR1 SGHNT and CDR2 YENEEA. The CDR3 sequence: CASSLTGHEQFF. CDR3 sequence (DNA): TGTGCCAGCAGCTTAACAGGGCATGAGCAGTTCTTC.

Points on this clone: The same CDR3 can be traced to other DNA sequences in this sample. This rearrangement joins TRBV5-6 to TRBJ2-2; D not certain. The germline V and J ends were trimmed by 5 bases and 0 bases, with 11 bases remaining between them. The CDR3 totals 15 residues. Germline V gene data show CDR1 as SGHDT and CDR2 as YYEEEE. CDR3 amino acids: CASRSTGANTGELFF. CDR3 coding DNA: TGTGCCAGCAGATCAACGGGTGCGAACACCGGGGAGCTGTTTTTT.

The V gene is TRBV9, the J gene TRBJ2-3; 10 positions agree with TRBD1. CDR1 and CDR2 (germline): SGDLS, YYNGEE. J lost 1 base, V lost 1 base, and 3 bases had no gene match. The CDR3 totals 16 residues. Here the CDR3 DNA reads TGTGCCAGCAGCGTAACCGGGACAGGGGGCACAGATACGCAGTATTTT. Protein: CASSVTGTGGTDTQYF.

V is TRBV6-5 and J is TRBJ1-1; TRBD1 aligns across 7 bases. V shed 7 bases and J 5 bases; nucleotides not matched to a gene: 7. Germline V lookup: CDR1 MNHEY, CDR2 SVGAGI. CDR3 length: 13 amino acids. CDR3 in DNA: TGTGCCAGCACAGACAGGGTCTGGACTGAAGCTTTCTTT. It encodes CASTDRVWTEAFF.